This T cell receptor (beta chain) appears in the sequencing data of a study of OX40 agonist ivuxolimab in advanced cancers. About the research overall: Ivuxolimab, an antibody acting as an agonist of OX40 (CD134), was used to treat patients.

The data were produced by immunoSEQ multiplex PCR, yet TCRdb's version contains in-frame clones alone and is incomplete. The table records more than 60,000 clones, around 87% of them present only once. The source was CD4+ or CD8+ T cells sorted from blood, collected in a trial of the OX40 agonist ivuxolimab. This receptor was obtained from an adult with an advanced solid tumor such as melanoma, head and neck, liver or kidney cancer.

The CDR3 sequence: CASSPQPGLAYNEQFF. The CDR3, as DNA: TGTGCCAGCAGCCCACAACCGGGACTAGCGTACAATGAGCAGTTCTTC. The V gene is TRBV7-3, the J gene TRBJ2-1; 10 nucleotides align to TRBD2. The trim removed 5 bases at V and 4 bases at J, leaving 8 bases unmatched. Germline V CDR1 and CDR2: SGHTA, FQGTGA. The CDR3 sequence is 16 residues long.